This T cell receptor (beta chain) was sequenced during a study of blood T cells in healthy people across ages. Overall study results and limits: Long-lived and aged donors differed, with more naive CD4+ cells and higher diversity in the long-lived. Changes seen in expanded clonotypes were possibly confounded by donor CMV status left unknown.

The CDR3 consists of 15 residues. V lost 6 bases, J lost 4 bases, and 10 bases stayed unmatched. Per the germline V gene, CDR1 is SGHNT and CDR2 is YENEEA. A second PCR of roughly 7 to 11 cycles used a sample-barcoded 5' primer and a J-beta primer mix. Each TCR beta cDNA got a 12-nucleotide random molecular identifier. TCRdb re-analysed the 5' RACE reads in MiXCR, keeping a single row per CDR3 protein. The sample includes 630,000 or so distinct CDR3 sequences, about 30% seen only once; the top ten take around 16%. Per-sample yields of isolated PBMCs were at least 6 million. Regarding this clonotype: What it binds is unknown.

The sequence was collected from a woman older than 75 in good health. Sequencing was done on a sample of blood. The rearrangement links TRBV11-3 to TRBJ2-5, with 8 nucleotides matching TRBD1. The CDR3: CASSSGQGDGETQYF. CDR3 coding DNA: TGTGCCAGCAGTTCCGGACAGGGCGACGGAGAGACCCAGTACTTC.